This T cell receptor beta chain is drawn from a study of cytomegalovirus exposure and HLA in healthy donors (dated by TCRdb to 2016 to 2017). Study-level background: An earlier analysis of about 530 of the donors reported under 300 Gb of sequence data and around 100 million unique TCR beta sequences obtained from about 179 million T cells. In addition to the first cohort of approximately 650 subjects, a separate validation cohort of approximately 110 different subjects was used. Of the roughly 400 genotyped donors, 75% to 85% were placed in the genetic ancestry cluster associated with self-reported Caucasian donors. An earlier analysis of approximately 580 of the donors used high-throughput TCR beta sequencing to judge whether each TCR beta V gene segment behaved as functional or pseudogenic. To study patterns of TCR occurrence, a later analysis re-analyzed previously published TCR beta repertoires from just over 650 donors and added high-resolution HLA genotyping. Donor age, sex, ethnicity and CMV serostatus were compiled alongside the repertoire data. The number of donors typed differed by locus, with roughly 620-630 for A, B, C, DRB1 and DQB1, 522 for DQA1, some 570 for DPA1, and around 450 for DPB1. The T cell repertoires of 550 to 850 subjects were profiled by immunosequencing and related to cytomegalovirus serostatus. A few DR-DQ haplotypes were treated as single units for association and clustering because of strong linkage in the cohort. Across 300 to 500 genotyped donors of the cohort, an average of approximately 240,000 unique TCR beta nucleotide sequences per donor were sequenced, and roughly 20% of those sequences were non-productive. An early release that covered 640 HLA-typed donors contained approximately 300 gigabases of sequencing data and 75 million to 100 million unique TCR sequences. The aim of the study was to test whether cataloging public T cell receptors could identify signatures of past pathogen exposure. Every repertoire in the discovery cohort had been generated on one and the same sequencing platform. A later genetic analysis took genome-wide SNP genotypes for about three fifths of the 666 donors and used that subset as a discovery cohort. To predict cytomegalovirus infection status, the study brought together high-throughput TCR immunosequencing, statistical association of individual TCRs with disease status, and machine learning. The later analysis used no new phenotypic data to find candidate immune exposures, relying instead on TCR beta sequences and their occurrence across donors. HLA typing covered class I and class II loci at four-digit resolution. Study-level results and caveats: The study listed 170 or so TCR beta chains as associated with cytomegalovirus. The authors suggested that the approach could potentially be extended to other disease states and immunological phenotypes. The classifier was reported to diagnose cytomegalovirus status with high specificity and sensitivity in both the original and validation cohorts. Linkage disequilibrium might explain the correlated functional status among segregating V segments, but an unknown experimental factor could not be excluded. Because the 87-base-pair reads could not distinguish some IMGT-functional V segments, including TRBV6-2 and TRBV6-3, those segments were excluded. A later genetic analysis associated a missense DCLRE1C variant with V-gene and J-gene trimming of TCR beta chains, and an independent cohort replicated the association. Broadly in line with IMGT annotations, most TCR beta V segments showed up in productive rearrangements about 87% or about 30% of the time in an earlier analysis of 587 of the donors. A further reported finding was that TCR beta sequences accurately predicted the HLA-A and HLA-B alleles for most subjects in the first cohort. Assigning TCR associations to individual alleles was difficult when HLA alleles, especially DR and DQ, strongly co-occurred. The only immune exposure information available for the cohort was CMV serostatus. In vitro tests confirmed that a few of the cytomegalovirus-associated TCR beta chains recognize cytomegalovirus antigens. In a later analysis, HLA-associated TCR beta chains showed more clonal expansion and lower generation probabilities than non-associated chains that were equally common. Most TCR sequences were observed very rarely across donors, whereas some public TCRs were present in many individuals. A later analysis associated some 17,000 TCR beta sequences with specific HLA alleles at a false discovery rate of 0.05. The earlier analysis of about 600 of the donors excluded over 15 rarely observed V segments, including chromosome 9 orphons, because counts were too low. This cohort had only TCR beta chains sequenced, and the lack of alpha or paired-chain data limited which features could be detected. In a later genetic analysis, fewer N-insertions in productive TCRs were reported among donors in an Asian-associated ancestry cluster than the roughly 640-donor mean. A cluster of highly shared sequence variants was judged likely to represent a technical artifact of the sequencing pipeline. In a later analysis, the rate of TCR association differed among HLA loci, with DRB1 alleles having the most associated TCRs and HLA-C alleles having the fewest. Several of the top co-occurrence clusters appeared to be linked to parvovirus B19, influenza, CMV and Epstein-Barr virus, according to a later analysis. Sequencing depth was assumed to be roughly uniform across donors in the presence/absence analyses, though that assumption may not hold. Most CMV-associated TCR beta chains appeared to be HLA-restricted in a later analysis, and the HLA associations seemed to be driven largely by CMV exposure. Because some donors lacked HLA typing at each locus, the association tests relied only on the typed subset.

For this clone: There is no known antigen for this receptor.

The cohort was made up of around 720 healthy bone marrow donors. All cohort members were sampled while nominally healthy, although unrecorded immune exposures were likely present. The donor was CMV seronegative and was included in the group of around 320 seronegative cohort members. A peripheral blood sample was collected from each donor, and TCR beta sequencing was performed on peripheral blood mononuclear cells. The Qiagen DNeasy Blood Extraction Kit was used to extract genomic DNA from the blood cell samples. The CDR3 goes from the cysteine to the phenylalanine over 15 residues. The CDR3 DNA has 45 bases and is translated from base 1. V loses 2 bases of germline sequence and J loses 3 bases, and the interval between the two ends is 12 bases. The germline V gene supplies CDR1 MNHEY and CDR2 SVGAGI. Library generation was performed with the immunoSEQ multiplex PCR assay. The multiplex PCR relied on a mix of 60 forward primers for TCR Vbeta segments and 13 reverse primers for TCR Jbeta segments. The CDR3 region of rearranged TCR beta genes was amplified from genomic DNA with a multiplex PCR assay. On the Illumina HiSeq System, the amplified TCR beta libraries were sequenced as 87-base-pair reads. Processing in the source paper ran as follows. A later analysis tallied 75 million to 85 million unique TCR beta chains across the 666 repertoires, and approximately 11 million of those chains were shared by two or more donors. Raw reads were error-corrected and collapsed into unique sequences by a nearest-neighbor algorithm in which closely related sequences were merged to remove PCR and sequencing errors. To assign V, D and J gene segments, CDR3 sequences were aligned to IMGT reference sequences. Each retained sequence needed at least a six-nucleotide match to both a V gene segment and a J gene segment. A rearrangement was called productive if the CDR3 had no stop codons and remained in frame with V and J, and every other rearrangement was called non-productive. Following IMGT convention, CDR3 was defined as the stretch from the second conserved V-encoded cysteine to the conserved J-encoded phenylalanine. The earlier analysis of about 640 of the donors excluded any sequence lacking an unambiguous match to a single V gene segment. An earlier analysis of approximately 590 of the donors classified V segments as functional when productive rearrangements were above 56.7% and as segregating when the standard deviation between donors was above 5%. A statistical classification framework was built for diagnosing cytomegalovirus status from the catalog of TCR beta chain sequences. In a later analysis, V and J genes were assigned by comparing TCR nucleotide sequences against IMGT/GENE-DB human TR gene sequences. A later analysis assigned CDR3 sequences and most-parsimonious VDJ recombination scenarios with the TCRdist pipeline. In a later analysis, each TCR beta chain was defined by its CDR3 amino acid sequence together with its V-gene family, and reads lacking a unique V-gene family were excluded. In a later analysis, a few hundred highly shared, low-generation-probability nucleotide sequences were removed to address suspected cross-contamination and a sequencing artifact. In a later analysis, a clonal expansion index for each public chain was calculated from normalized within-repertoire ranks of inferred template counts. Generation probabilities in a later analysis came from a VDJ recombination model fitted to out-of-frame rearrangements, and those results were checked against IGoR. A later analysis scored TCR-TCR, TCR-HLA and TCR-CMV co-occurrence with hypergeometric tests, applying a repertoire-size bias correction to TCR pairs. A later analysis estimated false discovery rates by permuting HLA or CMV assignments 20 times. In a later analysis, co-occurring TCRs were grouped with DBSCAN, and TCRdist sequence similarity was added when clustering was performed within HLA-allele-positive subsets. Co-occurrence clustering excluded repertoires with fewer than 30,000 or more than 120,000 public chains, plus five with anomalous nucleotide sharing. Not all clones reach the TCRdb copy of this immuneACCESS table, which keeps in-frame sequences only. Checked studies attribute under half of the gap to unresolved V genes and leave the rest unexplained. V and J calls and clone size are those listed in that table; D and trimming were worked out from the DNA. For this sample, the table gives over 150,000 clones. The ten biggest clones cover almost 0.75% of the sample.

The clonotype originates from a boy younger than 18 in good health and CMV-seronegative. The chain links TRBV6-5 with TRBJ2-3; the D gene is not confidently resolved. Sequenced sample: PBMCs. The CDR3 protein: CASSYQVLATDTQYF. The DNA sequence reads TGTGCCAGCAGTTACCAGGTTCTGGCGACAGATACGCAGTATTTT.